A selection of T cell receptor beta chains follows, all from one sample in a study of control samples from healthy donors and cancer patients. Sequencing was performed with immunoSEQ multiplex PCR; in TCRdb, only in-frame clones are kept and a portion is missing. Of some 150,000 clones listed, just under 95% were seen once; the top ten hold 12% to 15%. Input material: PBMCs. The receptor source for this set is a man in his fifties or sixties with colorectal cancer. The CDR3 runs from the conserved cysteine through the conserved F or W. The D gene is left open where the match is weak. The size entry is marked missing in some rows and otherwise reads once, few, many or a size class.

CDR3 protein	CDR3 DNA	V gene	J gene	D gene	clone size
CASTEAGDPRETQYF	TGTGCCAGTACTGAAGCGGGGGATCCACGGGAGACCCAGTACTTC	TRBV3-1/TRBV3-2	TRBJ2-5	TRBD2	.
CASSVGTDEKLFF	TGTGCCAGCAGCGTAGGGACAGATGAAAAACTGTTTTTT	TRBV9	TRBJ1-4	.	.
CASSIKGNTEAFF	TGTGCCAGTAGTATAAAGGGTAACACTGAAGCTTTCTTT	TRBV19	TRBJ1-1	.	.
CASSDSGDRGRRNEQFF	TGTGCCAGCAGTGACTCGGGGGACAGGGGGCGCAGGAATGAGCAGTTCTTC	TRBV6-4	TRBJ2-1	TRBD1	.
CASSSDRGLGTEAFF	TGTGCCAGCAGCTCAGACAGGGGGCTCGGCACTGAAGCTTTCTTT	TRBV7-9	TRBJ1-1	TRBD1	.
CASRASGVGTEAFF	TGTGCCAGCAGAGCCTCAGGGGTTGGTACTGAAGCTTTCTTT	TRBV5-6	TRBJ1-1	.	.
CASSHPGGGTEAFF	TGTGCCAGCAGCCACCCCGGGGGGGGCACTGAAGCTTTCTTT	TRBV3-1/TRBV3-2	TRBJ1-1	.	.
CASSLALTLMLPGVTEAFF	TGTGCCAGCAGCTTGGCACTTACGCTCATGCTACCCGGGGTCACTGAAGCTTTCTTT	TRBV5-5	TRBJ1-1	.	once
CASSFPTGQGYGYTF	TGTGCCAGCAGTTTTCCCACGGGACAGGGTTATGGCTACACCTTC	TRBV7-2	TRBJ1-2	TRBD1	.
CASSLALTSGDWETQYF	TGTGCCAGCAGCTTAGCGCTCACTAGCGGGGATTGGGAGACCCAGTACTTC	TRBV7-6	TRBJ2-5	TRBD2	.
CASSVAPDTYEQYF	TGTGCCAGCAGCGTAGCACCCGATACCTACGAGCAGTACTTC	TRBV9	TRBJ2-7	.	.
CASSLAQGGYGYTF	TGTGCCAGCAGCTTGGCTCAGGGAGGCTATGGCTACACCTTC	TRBV5-6	TRBJ1-2	.	.
CASSLVGQGRTGELFF	TGTGCCAGCAGTTTAGTGGGACAGGGACGAACCGGGGAGCTGTTTTTT	TRBV28	TRBJ2-2	TRBD1	.
CASSQIYSSDTQYF	TGTGCCAGCAGCCAAATATACTCCTCAGATACGCAGTATTTT	TRBV14	TRBJ2-3	.	once
CASSLGPGLAGGKQETQYF	TGCGCCAGCAGCTTGGGGCCGGGACTAGCGGGGGGTAAACAAGAGACCCAGTACTTC	TRBV5-1	TRBJ2-5	TRBD2	.
CASSPAGLAGEDTQYF	TGCGCCAGCAGCCCAGCGGGACTAGCGGGGGAGGATACGCAGTATTTT	TRBV5-1	TRBJ2-3	TRBD2	.
CASSIYPGAATGELFF	TGTGCCAGTAGTATATACCCAGGGGCGGCCACCGGGGAGCTGTTTTTT	TRBV19	TRBJ2-2	.	.
CASSLSDRGTEAFF	TGTGCCAGCAGTTTATCTGACAGGGGCACTGAAGCTTTCTTT	TRBV27	TRBJ1-1	TRBD1	.
CASSLRIGNEQFF	TGTGCCAGCAGTTTAAGGATTGGGAATGAGCAGTTCTTC	TRBV12-3/TRBV12-4	TRBJ2-1	.	.
CASSYRRSVSEAFF	TGTGCCAGCAGTTACCGCAGGTCGGTGTCTGAAGCTTTCTTT	TRBV6-2/TRBV6-3	TRBJ1-1	.	.
CASSATHTNYGYTF	TGTGCCAGCAGTGCAACCCACACTAACTATGGCTACACCTTC	TRBV6-4	TRBJ1-2	.	.
CASSSPGLNTEAFF	TGTGCCAGCAGTTCCCCGGGGCTAAACACTGAAGCTTTCTTT	TRBV28	TRBJ1-1	.	.
CASSRRLAESTDTQYF	TGCGCCAGCAGCCGCCGACTAGCGGAGAGCACAGATACGCAGTATTTT	TRBV4-1	TRBJ2-3	TRBD2	.
CASSEGQGNYGYTF	TGTGCCAGCTCAGAAGGACAGGGGAACTATGGCTACACCTTC	TRBV18	TRBJ1-2	TRBD1	once
CASSSILTDSNYGYTF	TGTGCCAGTAGTAGTATTCTTACCGACAGTAACTATGGCTACACCTTC	TRBV19	TRBJ1-2	.	.
CASTPTDTQYF	TGTGCCAGCACCCCCACAGATACGCAGTATTTT	TRBV12-3/TRBV12-4	TRBJ2-3	.	.
CASSRQGAGDIQYF	TGTGCCAGCAGTCGTCAGGGGGCTGGCGACATTCAGTACTTC	TRBV2	TRBJ2-4	TRBD1	once
CASRSGQEFYNSPLHF	TGTGCCAGCAGGTCTGGACAGGAGTTCTATAATTCACCCCTCCACTTT	TRBV7-9	TRBJ1-6	TRBD1	.
CASSKNGGSYEQYF	TGTGCCAGCAGTAAGAACGGGGGCTCCTACGAGCAGTACTTC	TRBV5-6	TRBJ2-7	.	.
CASSEAGPRTEAFF	TGTGCCAGCAGTGAGGCAGGGCCTAGAACTGAAGCTTTCTTT	TRBV25-1	TRBJ1-1	.	.
CASSWRFRGQDEQFF	TGTGCCAGCAGCTGGAGGTTCCGGGGCCAGGATGAGCAGTTCTTC	TRBV5-5	TRBJ2-1	.	.
CASSLGERDIDTQYF	TGTGCCAGCAGCTTAGGCGAAAGGGACATCGATACGCAGTATTTT	TRBV11-2	TRBJ2-3	.	.
CASWAGQGITTEAFF	TGTGCCAGTTGGGCGGGACAGGGAATTACCACTGAAGCTTTCTTT	TRBV28	TRBJ1-1	TRBD1	.
CASSVGPGDYEQYF	TGTGCCAGCAGCGTAGGGCCAGGGGACTACGAGCAGTACTTC	TRBV9	TRBJ2-7	.	.
CASSQKAGPVGEQYF	TGTGCCAGCAGCCAAAAAGCGGGCCCTGTCGGGGAGCAGTACTTC	TRBV3-1/TRBV3-2	TRBJ2-7	.	.
CASTPVGYGGYTF	TGTGCCAGCACCCCGGTCGGGTACGGTGGCTACACCTTC	TRBV12-3/TRBV12-4	TRBJ1-2	.	.
CATSRDIRAGTEAFF	TGTGCCACCAGCAGAGATATCAGGGCGGGGACTGAAGCTTTCTTT	TRBV15	TRBJ1-1	.	.
CASNTRRGSSYEQYF	TGTGCCAGCAACACGCGGCGGGGGTCCTCCTACGAGCAGTACTTC	TRBV6-5	TRBJ2-7	TRBD2	once
CASSLERGRDNEQFF	TGTGCCAGCAGCTTGGAAAGGGGCCGGGACAATGAGCAGTTCTTC	TRBV5-6	TRBJ2-1	.	.
CASSIDRVSNEQFF	TGTGCCAGCAGTATTGACCGGGTGAGCAATGAGCAGTTCTTC	TRBV7-9	TRBJ2-1	.	.
CAISKGQGNTEAFF	TGTGCCATCAGTAAAGGACAGGGGAACACTGAAGCTTTCTTT	TRBV10-3	TRBJ1-1	TRBD1	.
CASSLGSRGGYEQYF	TGTGCCAGCAGCTTAGGAAGCAGGGGTGGTTACGAGCAGTACTTC	TRBV7-2	TRBJ2-7	.	.
CASSFYYGYTF	TGTGCCAGCAGCTTCTACTATGGCTACACCTTC	TRBV11-2	TRBJ1-2	.	once
CASSAAQGIFEKLFF	TGTGCCAGCAGCGCCGCACAGGGAATCTTCGAAAAACTGTTTTTT	TRBV7-8	TRBJ1-4	.	.
CATSRGGAGETQYF	TGTGCCACCAGCAGAGGAGGGGCGGGGGAGACCCAGTACTTC	TRBV15	TRBJ2-5	.	.
CASSQDRTAYGYTF	TGCGCCAGCAGCCAAGATAGGACAGCCTATGGCTACACCTTC	TRBV4-1	TRBJ1-2	.	.
CASSEPDRANIQYF	TGTGCCAGCAGTGAACCAGACAGGGCTAACATTCAGTACTTC	TRBV6-1	TRBJ2-4	TRBD1	.
CASSAAGGADTQYF	TGTGCCAGCAGTGCAGCGGGGGGTGCAGATACGCAGTATTTT	TRBV6-1	TRBJ2-3	TRBD2	once
CASSLGEAGVQGYTF	TGTGCCAGCAGCCTGGGAGAGGCAGGGGTACAAGGCTACACCTTC	TRBV5-5	TRBJ1-2	.	.
CAISVSPGQGAGGELFF	TGTGCCATCAGTGTATCCCCCGGACAGGGGGCTGGCGGGGAGCTGTTTTTT	TRBV10-3	TRBJ2-2	TRBD1	.
CASSLAPSLAKNIQYF	TGTGCCAGCAGCTTAGCCCCGTCCCTAGCCAAAAACATTCAGTACTTC	TRBV7-2	TRBJ2-4	.	.
CASSRSGGANEKLFF	TGTGCCAGTAGCCGGTCCGGGGGGGCTAATGAAAAACTGTTTTTT	TRBV19	TRBJ1-4	.	.
CASSLKGNYEQYF	TGTGCCAGCAGTTTAAAAGGGAACTACGAGCAGTACTTC	TRBV12-3/TRBV12-4	TRBJ2-7	.	.
CASRFISDRGLEETQYF	TGTGCCAGCAGGTTTATCTCGGACAGGGGATTAGAAGAGACCCAGTACTTC	TRBV28	TRBJ2-5	TRBD1	.